This T cell receptor beta chain emerged from a study of radiotherapy plus CTLA-4 blockade in lung cancer. Libraries were prepared by immunoSEQ multiplex PCR; TCRdb keeps only in-frame clonotypes and omits some of them. Seen here are approximately 80,000 clones, approximately 80% observed once, and the top ten hold 0.79%. Trimming removed 4 bases from V and 5 bases from J; junction bases left unmatched: 4. The CDR3 is 13 residues long. Germline V lookup: CDR1 LNHDA, CDR2 SQIVND (reference sequence). The chain combines TRBV19 with TRBJ2-5; TRBD1 agrees at 7 bases. Material: peripheral blood, obtained from a patient treated with radiotherapy plus ipilimumab. The sequence derives from a human donor with non-small cell lung cancer who had stable disease on radiotherapy plus ipilimumab. CDR3 sequence: CASSTQGFETQYF. CDR3 sequence (DNA): TGTGCCAGTAGTACACAGGGGTTCGAGACCCAGTACTTC.